This T cell receptor (beta chain) was sequenced for a study of blood T cell repertoires in COVID-19. The overall study: Sites across the United States, Italy and Spain contributed samples from acute and convalescent COVID-19.

V was shortened by 0 bases and J by 3 bases, with 11 bases between the two germline ends. CDR1 is LGHNA and CDR2 is YSLEER in the germline V gene. The length of the CDR3 is 15 residues. TCRdb keeps only in-frame clones here, not all; method: immunoSEQ multiplex PCR. The repertoire consists of roughly 200,000 clones, with roughly 80% occurring once and the leading ten covering roughly 13%. This chain links TRBV4-3 with TRBJ1-1; TRBD1 is a possible D gene (5 bases). This receptor was obtained from a man aged 45 to 65 who had recovered from COVID-19. The sample taken for sequencing was peripheral blood. The DNA for the CDR3 is TGCGCCAGCAGCCAAGACAGGGTATCGGACACTGAAGCTTTCTTT. Its protein is CASSQDRVSDTEAFF.